This T cell receptor (beta chain) was sequenced in a study of cytomegalovirus exposure and HLA in healthy donors. Assay: immunoSEQ multiplex PCR; the TCRdb copy retains only in-frame clones and omits some. The sample contains a few hundred thousand clones, about 86% of which appear only once. Germline-derived CDR1 and CDR2 are MDHEN and SYDVKM. V dropped 2 bases and J dropped 6 bases, with 8 bases sitting between them. The CDR3 runs to 13 residues. The sequence came from a woman aged 18-30 years in good health and CMV-seronegative. The genes are TRBV28 and TRBJ2-1; D is possibly TRBD2 (6 bases). The specimen sequenced was PBMCs. The CDR3 DNA follows: TGTGCCAGCAGTTTAGTGGGGGGCAATGAGCAGTTCTTC. It specifies CASSLVGGNEQFF.